These 21 T cell receptor beta chains share one sample of origin, sequenced in a study of control samples from healthy donors and cancer patients. Measured with immunoSEQ multiplex PCR; TCRdb has only the in-frame clones, and not every one. The sample has under 85,000 clones; roughly 82% are singletons. Material for sequencing was PBMCs. Receptors were obtained from a man in his sixties with head and neck cancer.

The table lists this clone with a few counts. The rearrangement uses TRBV15 and TRBJ1-4; tentatively, D is TRBD1 (5 bases). Trimming removed 1 base at V and 3 bases at J, with 9 bases between. CDR1 is LNHNV, CDR2 YYDKDF, per germline (reference sequence). The CDR3 extends over 15 amino acids. In nucleotides, the CDR3 is TGTGCCACCAGCAGAGGAGGGGTTGCTAATGAAAAACTGTTTTTT. Its translation: CATSRGGVANEKLFF. Filled out from reference TRBV15 and TRBJ1-4, the complete variable domain reads DAMVIQNPRYQVTQFGKPVTLSCSQTLNHNVMYWYQQKSSQAPKLLFHYYDKDFNNEADTPDNFQSRRPNTSFCFLDIRSPGLGDTAMYLCATSRGGVANEKLFFGSGTQLSVL.

The chain combines TRBV7-9 with TRBJ1-1, with TRBD1 matching over 7 bases. The CDR3 loop spans 14 amino acids. Per germline, CDR1 SEHNR and CDR2 FQNEAQ (reference sequence). After removal of 1 base from V and 4 bases from J, the junction contained 3 bases not matched to a gene. DNA of the CDR3: TGTGCCAGCAGCTTAGGGAGGGGGCGCACTGAAGCTTTCTTT. Its translation is CASSLGRGRTEAFF.

This sequence joins TRBV5-1 and TRBJ1-6, with a tentative D call TRBD1 (6 bases). CDR1 and CDR2 (germline): SGHRS, YFSETQ. Trimming took 1 base from V and 5 from J, leaving 16 bases between them. The CDR3 is 17 residues long. The CDR3 protein is CASSLSPWTANNSPLHF. The CDR3 DNA sequence: TGCGCCAGCAGCTTGTCTCCCTGGACAGCAAATAATTCACCCCTCCACTTT.

This clone was seen just once. This CDR3 reads CAISEGQSSGYTF. In DNA form, the CDR3 reads TGTGCCATCAGTGAAGGTCAATCATCGGGCTACACCTTC. V is TRBV10-3 and J is TRBJ1-2; D not certain. Trimming removed 3 bases from V and 8 bases from J, with 13 bases in between. Germline CDR1 ENHRY, CDR2 SYGVKD. This CDR3 contains 13 residues.

This chain uses TRBV15 with TRBJ1-2; weak D call: TRBD1 (6 bases). This CDR3 has 16 amino acids. V was cut by 0 bases and J by 8 bases, with 19 bases left in between. CDR1 and CDR2 (germline): LNHNV, YYDKDF (reference sequence). CDR3 residues: CATSRDISGDRGGYTF. CDR3 bases: TGTGCCACCAGCAGAGATATCTCAGGGGACCGTGGAGGCTACACCTTC.

The V call is TRBV20-1, the J call TRBJ1-3, with D unclear. Germline assignment: CDR1 DFQATT and CDR2 SNEGSKA (reference sequence). Trimming pared 3 bases from V and 2 bases from J, leaving 8 bases between. The CDR3 runs 13 residues. The CDR3 here is CSASTVPGNTIYF. In DNA, the CDR3 is TGCAGTGCTAGTACGGTGCCTGGAAACACCATATATTTT.

The chain is built from TRBV5-1 and TRBJ2-1; no clear D gene. Germline CDR1 and CDR2: SGHRS and YFSETQ. Between the trimmed V and J ends, which lost 4 bases and 7 bases, there was a span of 18 bases. The CDR3 contains 15 residues. The CDR3 nucleotides read TGCGCCAGCAGCGTGACGGTAGCTCCTTCAAATGAGCAGTTCTTC. Its translation: CASSVTVAPSNEQFF.

The chain couples TRBV7-8 to TRBJ2-7; 7 positions match TRBD1. Unmatched junction bases numbered 10, after V lost 5 bases and J lost 3 bases. The CDR3 has 15 residues. CDR1 is SGHVS and CDR2 is FQNEAQ in the germline V gene. The CDR3 DNA follows: TGTGCCAGCAGCCAAGGGGCAGGGGGATACTACGAGCAGTACTTC. Residues: CASSQGAGGYYEQYF. Full variable domain (outside the CDR3, taken from reference TRBV7-8 and TRBJ2-7): GAGVSQSPRYKVAKRGQDVALRCDPISGHVSLFWYQQALGQGPEFLTYFQNEAQLDKSGLPSDRFFAERPEGSVSTLKIQRTQQEDSAVYLCASSQGAGGYYEQYFGPGTRLTVT.

The V gene is TRBV28, the J gene TRBJ2-5; 10 bases agree with TRBD2. The CDR3 extends over 15 amino acids. Germline V gives CDR1 MDHEN, CDR2 SYDVKM. V gave up 6 bases and J gave up 1 base; unmatched junction bases: 5. The CDR3, as DNA: TGTGCCAGCAGCCTAGCGGGAGCTTCCCAAGAGACCCAGTACTTC. Amino acid sequence: CASSLAGASQETQYF.

The table lists this clone with a count of one. V gene TRBV30 combines with J gene TRBJ1-5; D not resolved. V lost 3 bases and J lost 9, with 21 bases in between. The CDR3 length is 15 residues. The germline gives CDR1 GTSNPN, CDR2 SVGIG (reference sequence). The CDR3 reads CAWSTRGPTPSPQHF. CDR3 nucleotide sequence: TGTGCCTGGAGCACCCGCGGGCCAACTCCTTCGCCCCAGCATTTT. Based on the CDR3 plus reference TRBV30 and TRBJ1-5, the full variable domain is SQTIHQWPATLVQPVGSPLSLECTVEGTSNPNLYWYRQAAGRGLQLLFYSVGIGQISSEVPQNLSASRPQDRQFILSSKKLLLSDSGFYLCAWSTRGPTPSPQHFGDGTRLSIL.

V and J are TRBV19 and TRBJ2-1; tentatively, D is TRBD2 (7 bases). V was trimmed by 3 bases and J by 10 bases, leaving 25 bases between them. The CDR3 extends over 17 amino acids. Germline V gene sequence: CDR1 LNHDA, CDR2 SQIVND (reference sequence). The CDR3 sequence is CASSIGGGGWVRAEQFF. CDR3 DNA sequence: TGTGCCAGTAGTATTGGCGGCGGGGGCTGGGTTCGCGCGGAGCAGTTCTTC.

The chain combines TRBV10-3 with TRBJ2-3; 7 bases agree with TRBD2. V was clipped by 3 bases and J by 5 bases; unmatched bases: 5. The CDR3 spans 14 residues. Germline lookup yields CDR1 ENHRY and CDR2 SYGVKD. The CDR3 nucleotides read TGTGCCATCAGTGACGGCAGGGAGGGAGATACGCAGTATTTT. It codes for CAISDGREGDTQYF.

This CDR3 reads CASSPRADYGYTF. The CDR3 DNA reads TGTGCCAGCAGCCCGAGGGCGGACTATGGCTACACCTTC. The chain has TRBV3-1 (or the pseudogene TRBV3-2) and TRBJ1-2; D gene uncertain. From germline, CDR1 is LGHDT and CDR2 YNNKEL (reference sequence). The germline V and J ends were trimmed by 4 bases and 3 bases, with 9 bases remaining between them. This CDR3 comprises 13 residues.

This chain links TRBV7-9 with TRBJ2-7, with 14 bases matching TRBD2. CDR1 and CDR2 (germline): SEHNR, FQNEAQ (reference sequence). J was trimmed by 1 base and V by 5 bases; bases with no gene match: 4. This CDR3 has 16 residues. DNA for the CDR3: TGTGCCAGCAGCCTCGGACTAGCGGGAGGATCCTACGAGCAGTACTTC. Encoded protein: CASSLGLAGGSYEQYF.

The chain is built from TRBV6-5 and TRBJ1-1; tentatively, D is TRBD1 (6 bases). Per germline, CDR1 MNHEY and CDR2 SVGAGI. V lost 6 bases, J lost 1 base, and 9 bases lay in between. This CDR3 is 13 amino acids long. CDR3 region: CASRETGNTEAFF. For the CDR3, the DNA is TGTGCCAGCAGGGAGACAGGGAACACTGAAGCTTTCTTT.

The rearrangement uses TRBV28 and TRBJ2-1; 10 bases are a match to TRBD2. Trimming at V came to 10 bases and at J to 3 bases, leaving 6 bases not matched to a gene. The CDR3 length is 14 residues. The germline gives CDR1 MDHEN, CDR2 SYDVKM. The CDR3 sequence: CAITAGGLYNEQFF. The DNA for the CDR3 is TGTGCCATCACAGCGGGAGGGCTCTACAATGAGCAGTTCTTC.

The chain carries TRBV6-5 and TRBJ1-5; D is unclear. Trimming removed 0 bases at V and 0 bases at J, with 6 bases between. The CDR3 runs to 15 residues. Germline V gene lookup returns CDR1 MNHEY and CDR2 SVGAGI. CDR3 sequence reads: CASSYSGDSNQPQHF. The DNA of the CDR3 is TGTGCCAGCAGTTACTCTGGGGATAGCAATCAGCCCCAGCATTTT.

The chain uses TRBV5-4 and TRBJ2-1; TRBD2 aligns across 10 bases. The CDR3 has 18 residues. J lost 2 bases, V lost 1 base, and 9 bases had no gene match. Germline lookup yields CDR1 SGHNT and CDR2 YYREEE (reference sequence). CDR3 region: CASSLLLAGTGAYNEQFF. DNA of the CDR3: TGTGCCAGCAGCTTGCTACTAGCGGGGACAGGCGCCTACAATGAGCAGTTCTTC.

The rearrangement uses TRBV18 and TRBJ2-5; 12 bases agree with TRBD1. CDR1 and CDR2 (germline): KGHSH, LQKENI. CDR3 length: 14 amino acids. V dropped 4 bases and J dropped 5; count of bases not matched to a gene: 2. CDR3 DNA sequence: TGTGCCAGCTCACGGGACAGGGGGCTGGAGACCCAGTACTTC. Its protein product is CASSRDRGLETQYF. Looking up the rest from reference TRBV18 and TRBJ2-5 gives the full variable domain: NAGVMQNPRHLVRRRGQEARLRCSPMKGHSHVYWYRQLPEEGLKFMVYLQKENIIDESGMPKERFSAEFPKEGPSILRIQQVVRGDSAAYFCASSRDRGLETQYFGPGTRLLVL.

The chain is built from TRBV5-1 and TRBJ2-5, with D perhaps matching TRBD2 (5 bases). The germline V gene encodes CDR1 SGHRS and CDR2 YFSETQ. V was clipped by 2 bases and J by 5 bases, with 16 bases between them. The length of the CDR3 is 15 residues. The CDR3 DNA sequence: TGCGCCAGCAGCTTCGGACCGTCAGGCGGGGAGACCCAGTACTTC. This translates into CASSFGPSGGETQYF.

This chain connects TRBV4-1 to TRBJ1-6; D might be TRBD1 (5 bases). The CDR3 loop spans 17 amino acids. V was shortened by 0 bases and J by 9 bases, with 18 bases between the two germline ends. Germline V lookup: CDR1 MGHRA, CDR2 YSYEKL. CDR3 protein: CASSQDPGGGLLSPLHF. The CDR3 region has the DNA TGCGCCAGCAGCCAAGATCCGGGCGGGGGATTGCTTTCACCCCTCCACTTT.